The rows below give T cell receptor beta chains drawn from one sample of a study of PD-1 blockade in classical Hodgkin lymphoma. Measured with immunoSEQ multiplex PCR; TCRdb has only the in-frame clones, and not every one. The sample includes approximately 26,000 clones, roughly 80% of them seen just once. The sample here was peripheral blood mononuclear cells (PBMCs), taken before the second cycle of nivolumab. The origin of the receptors is a human donor with classical Hodgkin lymphoma. Each CDR3 is given with its conserved first and last residue. D genes are given only for firm matches. Part of the rows lack a size; the others show once, few, many or a class for expanded clones.

cdr3_length,j_call,clone_size,v_call,d_call,cdr3_nt,cdr3_aa
17,TRBJ2-3,-,TRBV4-1,-,TGCGCCAGCAGCCCCAGGGCCGGGGTCACGAGCACAGATACGCAGTATTTT,CASSPRAGVTSTDTQYF
14,TRBJ2-3,-,TRBV7-9,-,TGTGCCAGCAGCTTTTCCACTAGCACAGATACGCAGTATTTT,CASSFSTSTDTQYF
14,TRBJ2-5,-,TRBV6-9,TRBD2,TGTGCCAGCAGTTACGCGGGAGGGCCGGAGACCCAGTACTTC,CASSYAGGPETQYF
15,TRBJ2-1,-,TRBV6-1,-,TGTGCCAGCAGTGACAGCTTAGGCTCCTACAATGAGCAGTTCTTC,CASSDSLGSYNEQFF
13,TRBJ1-1,-,TRBV7-2,-,TGTGCCAGCAGCCAACAGGGAGCCTCTGAAGCTTTCTTT,CASSQQGASEAFF
15,TRBJ1-4,-,TRBV19,TRBD1,TGTGCCAGTAGTAACACCGGGACAGGGACTGAAAAACTGTTTTTT,CASSNTGTGTEKLFF
17,TRBJ1-1,large,TRBV10-3,TRBD1,TGTGCCACCAACCCCGGGACAGGGGGAGATCGGAGCACTGAAGCTTTCTTT,CATNPGTGGDRSTEAFF
15,TRBJ2-7,-,TRBV5-4,-,TGTGCCAGCAGCTTGGGGGGGGCTAGCGGCTACGAGCAGTACTTC,CASSLGGASGYEQYF
17,TRBJ2-2,-,TRBV7-8,TRBD2,TGTGCCAGCAGCTCGTGGCCTAGCGGGAGGTGGACCGGGGAGCTGTTTTTT,CASSSWPSGRWTGELFF
14,TRBJ1-2,-,TRBV6-5,TRBD1,TGTGCCAGCAGCCGGTCAGGGGGCGCGGATGGCTACACCTTC,CASSRSGGADGYTF
15,TRBJ1-2,-,TRBV5-1,TRBD1,TGCGCCAGCAGCTTGGCAGGGACAGGGAACTATGGCTACACCTTC,CASSLAGTGNYGYTF
14,TRBJ1-1,-,TRBV5-1,-,TGCGCCAGCAGCTTGGACAGGGTGGACACTGAAGCTTTCTTT,CASSLDRVDTEAFF
16,TRBJ1-1,-,TRBV4-1,-,TGCGCCAGCAGCCAATTTGGGGAACTCCTTTCTTCTGAAGCTTTCTTT,CASSQFGELLSSEAFF
15,TRBJ1-2,-,TRBV27,-,TGTGCCAGCAGTTTATTTCCCAGTCCAAACTATGGCTACACCTTC,CASSLFPSPNYGYTF
16,TRBJ2-2,-,TRBV29-1,TRBD2,TGCAGCGTGCCGGGACTAGCGGGAGGCCTAAGGGGGGAGCTGTTTTTT,CSVPGLAGGLRGELFF
16,TRBJ1-5,-,TRBV28,-,TGTGCCAGCAGTCAGATGGGGACACATAGCAATCAGCCCCAGCATTTT,CASSQMGTHSNQPQHF
15,TRBJ2-7,-,TRBV11-3,TRBD1,TGTGCCAGCAGCTTGGGACAGGGAATTCCCTACGAGCAGTACTTC,CASSLGQGIPYEQYF
16,TRBJ1-6,few,TRBV28,-,TGTGCCAGCAGTTTACGACGGTGGGCTAATAATTCACCCCTCCACTTT,CASSLRRWANNSPLHF
14,TRBJ1-2,-,TRBV6-5,-,TGTGCCAGCAGTTACTCGGGCAGGGACTATGGCTACACCTTC,CASSYSGRDYGYTF
12,TRBJ1-2,-,TRBV19,-,TGTGCCAGTAGTATAGGACAGTTCGGCTACACCTTC,CASSIGQFGYTF
14,TRBJ2-1,-,TRBV6-5,TRBD2,TGTGCCAGCAGTACAGGGGAGCGGGAGGGGTGGCAGTTCTTC,CASSTGEREGWQFF
12,TRBJ1-1,-,TRBV28,-,TGTGCCAGCAGTTTACAGAACACTGAAGCTTTCTTT,CASSLQNTEAFF
13,TRBJ1-1,-,TRBV10-3,-,TGTGCCAGCGCCCCCAGGGCGGAAACTGAAGCTTTCTTT,CASAPRAETEAFF
11,TRBJ2-3,-,TRBV20-1,-,TGCAGTGCTAGAGCCAGGGATACGCAGTATTTT,CSARARDTQYF
12,TRBJ1-1,few,TRBV4-2,-,TGTGCCAGCAGCCAATCGGGCACTGAAGCTTTCTTT,CASSQSGTEAFF
15,TRBJ2-7,-,TRBV6-5,-,TGTGCCAGCAGTTCTGCCTGGGGACACGCCTACGAGCAGTACTTC,CASSSAWGHAYEQYF
14,TRBJ2-7,-,TRBV14,TRBD2,TGTGCCAGCAGCCAAGGGCTAGCGGGCTCGGCGCAGTACTTC,CASSQGLAGSAQYF
12,TRBJ2-7,-,TRBV18,-,TGTGCCAGCTCACCACCAGGGAGGGAGCAGTACTTC,CASSPPGREQYF
15,TRBJ2-3,-,TRBV29-1,TRBD2,TGCAGCGTTGGGGGCTGGGGGGGAGACACAGATACGCAGTATTTT,CSVGGWGGDTDTQYF
15,TRBJ2-7,-,TRBV7-2,TRBD2,TGTGCCAGCAGCTATTGGACTAGCGGGATCTACGAGCAGTACTTC,CASSYWTSGIYEQYF
13,TRBJ2-2,-,TRBV19,-,TGTGCCAGTAGTGTTACGGATTCCGGGGAGCTGTTTTTT,CASSVTDSGELFF
14,TRBJ1-2,-,TRBV11-2,TRBD1,TGTGCCAGCAGCTTAGTGACAGGGGGCTTAGACTACACCTTC,CASSLVTGGLDYTF
16,TRBJ2-6,-,TRBV7-9,TRBD1,TGTGCCAGCAGCTCTACAGGGGAGCCTGGGGCCAACGTCCTGACTTTC,CASSSTGEPGANVLTF
14,TRBJ2-7,-,TRBV5-1,-,TGCGCCAGCAGCTTGGATCAGGCCGCCTACGAGCAGTACTTC,CASSLDQAAYEQYF
12,TRBJ2-1,-,TRBV30,-,TGTGCCTGGAGTGCGGAGAGGAATGAGCAGTTCTTC,CAWSAERNEQFF
15,TRBJ1-3,-,TRBV13,-,TGTGCCAGCAGCTTATTACGGAAGGGAGGAAACACCATATATTTT,CASSLLRKGGNTIYF
14,TRBJ1-5,-,TRBV27,-,TGTGCCAGCAGTTTATTAGGGGGTAGTCAGCCCCAGCATTTT,CASSLLGGSQPQHF